Described below is a single T cell receptor beta chain sequence and its context. The antigen is not known. The sample belongs to a study of graft-versus-host responses after intestinal transplantation. The CDR3 runs 14 residues. Germline V lookup: CDR1 MNHNS, CDR2 SASEGT. Trimming took 7 bases from V and 0 from J, leaving 10 bases between them. Data came from immunoSEQ multiplex PCR; TCRdb stores just in-frame clones and leaves some out. The table shows about 120,000 clones, with roughly 93% occurring only once. The chain uses TRBV6-1 and TRBJ1-5; D is possibly TRBD1 (5 bases). Sequencing used unstimulated CD4+ T cells sorted from spleen or lymph node cells, obtained before intestinal transplant. The TCR was taken from a human donor who received an intestinal transplant. The CDR3, as DNA: TGTGCCAGCAAGGGGTTGATTAGCAATCAGCCCCAGCATTTT. This sequence encodes CASKGLISNQPQHF.